This TCR beta chain was observed in a study of blood T cell repertoires in COVID-19. Across the study: PBMCs, B-cell-depleted T cells, or T cells provided the cDNA or gDNA that made up the material.

Some clones are missing from TCRdb's copy, which holds only in-frame ones; the method was immunoSEQ multiplex PCR. The sample consists of around 48,000 clones, approximately 86% of them appearing once. Germline CDR1 is MNHEY and CDR2 is SVGEGT. CDR3 length equals 14 residues. The V segment lost 6 bases and the J segment 4 bases; nucleotides outside the gene matches: 6. The chain joins TRBV6-2 or TRBV6-3 to TRBJ1-2; TRBD1 aligns across 9 bases. Sample: peripheral blood. The TCR originated in a man in his sixties with active or convalescent COVID-19. The CDR3 loop is CASSQTGGGYGYTF. The DNA for the CDR3 is TGTGCCAGCAGCCAGACAGGGGGTGGCTATGGCTACACCTTC.